The clone carrying this T cell receptor beta chain came up a few times. The antigen remains unidentified. A multiplex PCR was run with 60 Vbeta primers and 13 Jbeta primers. Libraries were prepared by immunoSEQ multiplex PCR; TCRdb keeps only in-frame clonotypes and omits some of them. Of 95,000 or so clones listed, about 75% are singletons. This sample is part of a study of cytomegalovirus exposure and HLA in healthy donors. Overall study context: In terms of ancestry, the Caucasian-associated cluster contained 81% of the approximately 400 genotyped donors. Study findings and constraints: Most TCR beta V segments were productive about 90% or about 30% of the time in an earlier analysis. Reportedly, fewer N-insertions than the roughly 700-donor mean appeared in an Asian-associated ancestry cluster in a later analysis. The majority of CMV-associated TCR beta chains were reported as apparently HLA-restricted in a later analysis.

The V and J ends lost 3 bases and 4 bases respectively, with 12 bases between them. CDR1 is SGHTA and CDR2 is FQGNSA in the germline V gene. CDR3 length: 14 residues. The receptor was derived from a middle-aged woman in good health and CMV-seronegative. Sequenced material: PBMCs. The chain is built from TRBV7-2 and TRBJ1-1, with D possibly TRBD1 on 6 matching bases. The CDR3 sequence: CASSFSRGVTEAFF. The DNA of the CDR3 is TGTGCCAGCAGCTTTAGCAGGGGAGTCACTGAAGCTTTCTTT. The variable domain in full, completed from reference TRBV7-2 and TRBJ1-1, reads GAGVSQSPSNKVTEKGKDVELRCDPISGHTALYWYRQSLGQGLEFLIYFQGNSAPDKSGLPSDRFSAERTGGSVSTLTIQRTQQEDSAVYLCASSFSRGVTEAFFGQGTRLTVV.